The clone carrying this T cell receptor beta chain has more than one count but fewer than ten. What it binds is not known. These data come from a study of identical twins. The CDR3 is 19 amino acids. The germline V gene encodes CDR1 SGHAT and CDR2 FQNNGV. V lost 1 base, J lost 0 bases, and 19 bases lay in between. A template switching step contributed a universal primer site, while unique molecular identifiers were present in the cDNA. TCRdb reanalysed the 5' RACE reads using MiXCR and keeps one entry per CDR3 protein. The sample records a few hundred thousand distinct CDR3 sequences, 9% to 15% being singletons. Regarding the study as a whole: Fewer insertions characterized abundant cord blood beta clonotypes, whereas memory repertoires showed none. Out-of-frame alpha sequences shared by twins showed excess low generation probability.

A further study also used this sample, focusing on yellow fever vaccine responses in identical twins.

The receptor comes from a woman under 30 in good health. Sequenced sample: CD8+ T cells sorted from blood. V and J are TRBV11-2 and TRBJ2-1; D gene ambiguous. Written as DNA, the CDR3 is TGTGCCAGCAGCTTAGTAGCCGCCCCCATGCGGAGCTCCTACAATGAGCAGTTCTTC. Residues: CASSLVAAPMRSSYNEQFF. The variable domain in full, completed from reference TRBV11-2 and TRBJ2-1, reads EAGVAQSPRYKIIEKRQSVAFWCNPISGHATLYWYQQILGQGPKLLIQFQNNGVVDDSQLPKDRFSAERLKGVDSTLKIQPAKLEDSAVYLCASSLVAAPMRSSYNEQFFGPGTRLTVL.